This TCR beta chain stems from a study of blood T cell repertoires in COVID-19. Study-wide context: From the United States, Italy and Spain came samples of acute and convalescent COVID-19. PBMCs, B-cell-depleted T cells, or T cells provided the cDNA or gDNA that made up the material.

Germline CDR1 reads WSHSY; CDR2 reads SAAADI. V lost 4 bases to trimming and J lost 5 bases, with 11 bases between them. The CDR3 runs 13 residues. Methods used by the authors: Amplification of reference gene primers was used by the study to estimate nucleated cell counts. Clones were sequenced by immunoSEQ multiplex PCR, and TCRdb holds only the in-frame ones, with some missing. V and J calls and clone size are those listed in that table; D and trimming were worked out from the DNA. This table holds over 150,000 clones, about nine tenths found once. The sequence derives from an older woman who had recovered from COVID-19. This chain uses TRBV10-2 with TRBJ2-5; no clear D. Sequencing was done on a sample of peripheral blood. CDR3 loop: CASSGSASETQYF. In nucleotides, the CDR3 is TGCGCCAGCAGTGGGTCAGCCTCCGAGACCCAGTACTTC.